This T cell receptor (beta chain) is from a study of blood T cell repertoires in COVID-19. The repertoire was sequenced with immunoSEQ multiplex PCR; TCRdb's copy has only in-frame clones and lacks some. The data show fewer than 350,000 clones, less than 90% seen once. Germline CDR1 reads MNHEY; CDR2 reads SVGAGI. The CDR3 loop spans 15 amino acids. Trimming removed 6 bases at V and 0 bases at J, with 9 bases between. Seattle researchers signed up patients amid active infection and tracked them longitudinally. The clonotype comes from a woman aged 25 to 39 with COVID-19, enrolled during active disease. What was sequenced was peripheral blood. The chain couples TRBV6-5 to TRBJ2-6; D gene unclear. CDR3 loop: CASRRDFSGANVLTF. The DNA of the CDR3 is TGTGCCAGCAGACGCGACTTCTCTGGGGCCAACGTCCTGACTTTC.